This paragraph reports one TCR beta chain. As yet, its antigen is unknown. The data stem from a study of T-cell memory formation after mild COVID-19. Overall study context: Largely donor-specific TCR clusters were found. Findings and limits, study-wide: For contracting clones, CD4+ ones sat mainly in CM and EM, CD8+ in EMRA.

Germline V gene lookup returns CDR1 MNHEY and CDR2 SVGEGT. The CDR3 extends over 15 amino acids. Trimming removed 0 bases at V and 0 bases at J, with 8 bases between. Barcoded TCR alpha and TCR beta cDNA libraries with UMIs came from 5'RACE using constant-segment primers. TCRdb reprocessed the 5' RACE reads via MiXCR and lists one record per CDR3 protein. The repertoire holds hundreds of thousands of distinct CDR3 sequences, with 28% as singletons. The TCR was taken from an adult woman who had mild COVID-19 (a few samples of this study predate the infection). Cell type and time point are not known. V gene TRBV6-2 or TRBV6-3 combines with J gene TRBJ1-1; D is possibly TRBD1 (5 bases). Sequences were obtained from PBMCs or a T cell subset sorted from them (not recorded which). The CDR3: CASSYSRTLNTEAFF. Here the CDR3 DNA reads TGTGCCAGCAGTTACTCTAGGACACTGAACACTGAAGCTTTCTTT.